The 8 T cell receptor beta chains below all came from one sample that was sequenced in a study of memory B cells and T cells in multiple sclerosis. Using immunoSEQ multiplex PCR, the repertoire was profiled, and TCRdb retains in-frame clones only, with some absent. The data contain about 32,000 clones, roughly 82% of them seen just once; the ten biggest clones take up approximately 2.5%. What these receptors recognize is not known. Separate sequencing covered autoproliferating (CFSE-dim) and non-proliferating (CFSE-high) T cells from stimulus-free culture. Pooled replicate wells came from approximately 5x10^7 CFSE-labeled PBMCs cultured 7 days without stimulus. Source material: PBMCs from blood kept in culture. These receptor sequences come from a human donor with multiple sclerosis.

This clone has more than one count but fewer than ten. The chain couples TRBV7-3 to TRBJ1-1; a possible D gene is TRBD1 (5 bases). This CDR3 contains 13 residues. CDR1 is SGHTA, CDR2 FQGTGA, per germline. Trimming pared 3 bases from V and 1 base from J, leaving 6 bases between. CDR3 in DNA: TGTGCCAGCAGCTTGGACAAGAACACTGAAGCTTTCTTT. As protein: CASSLDKNTEAFF.

The genes are TRBV14 and TRBJ1-2; perhaps TRBD1 as D (6 bases). The germline V and J ends were trimmed by 0 bases and 6 bases, with 17 bases remaining between them. Germline V gene lookup returns CDR1 SGHDN and CDR2 FVKESK. This CDR3 is 16 amino acids long. In DNA, the CDR3 is TGTGCCAGCAGCCAAGAGGTGGCAGGGGTCTTCGATGGCTACACCTTC. It translates to CASSQEVAGVFDGYTF.

This sequence joins TRBV10-3 and TRBJ2-5; 9 bases are shared with TRBD1. Germline loops: CDR1 ENHRY, CDR2 SYGVKD. V lost 5 bases to trimming and J lost 3 bases; unmatched junction nucleotides: 7. The CDR3 sequence is 15 residues long. CDR3 sequence: CAISFAGTGKETQYF. The CDR3, as DNA: TGTGCCATCAGTTTTGCCGGGACAGGGAAAGAGACCCAGTACTTC.

The rearrangement links TRBV4-1 to TRBJ1-1, with unresolved D. Germline values: CDR1 MGHRA, CDR2 YSYEKL. CDR3 size: 13 residues. V dropped 0 bases and J dropped 13 bases, with 15 bases sitting between them. The CDR3 DNA reads TGCGCCAGCAGCCAAGAAGGCGGGAGGTTCTATTTCTTT. Its translation: CASSQEGGRFYFF.

The rearrangement uses TRBV6-6 and TRBJ2-6; no reliable D call. CDR3 size: 15 residues. Germline values: CDR1 MNHNY, CDR2 SVGAGI (reference sequence). V gave up 0 bases and J gave up 1 base, with 4 bases separating them. CDR3 in amino acids: CASSYSRSGANVLTF. CDR3 coding DNA: TGTGCCAGCAGTTACTCAAGGTCTGGGGCCAACGTCCTGACTTTC.

Only one count was recorded for this clone. A read error may produce the germline difference seen at one junction end. DNA of the CDR3: TGTGTCAGCCGCAGACAGGAGATCTACGAGCAGTACTTC. It yields the protein CVSRRQEIYEQYF. The rearrangement links TRBV6-6 to TRBJ2-7, with D perhaps matching TRBD1 (6 bases). The CDR3 covers 13 residues. CDR1 and CDR2 from the germline V gene are MNHNY and SVGAGI (reference sequence).

The chain couples TRBV11-2 to TRBJ2-7; D may be TRBD2 (6 bases). Trimming took off 1 base at V and 11 bases at J, with 18 bases between the two ends. This CDR3 is 14 amino acids long. Per germline, CDR1 SGHAT and CDR2 FQNNGV. The CDR3 DNA sequence: TGTGCCAGCAGCTTAGCTCAACTAGCACCTGAGAAGTACTTC. Translating gives CASSLAQLAPEKYF.

The chain recombines TRBV6-8 with TRBJ2-2; the D is unclear. The V and J ends lost 2 bases and 4 bases respectively, with 14 bases between them. Looked up from germline, CDR1 is MNHGY and CDR2 is SAAAGT. The CDR3 spans 16 residues. Here the CDR3 reads CASSYVLWVGTGELFF. As DNA, the CDR3 is TGTGCCAGCAGTTACGTTTTGTGGGTCGGCACCGGGGAGCTGTTTTTT.